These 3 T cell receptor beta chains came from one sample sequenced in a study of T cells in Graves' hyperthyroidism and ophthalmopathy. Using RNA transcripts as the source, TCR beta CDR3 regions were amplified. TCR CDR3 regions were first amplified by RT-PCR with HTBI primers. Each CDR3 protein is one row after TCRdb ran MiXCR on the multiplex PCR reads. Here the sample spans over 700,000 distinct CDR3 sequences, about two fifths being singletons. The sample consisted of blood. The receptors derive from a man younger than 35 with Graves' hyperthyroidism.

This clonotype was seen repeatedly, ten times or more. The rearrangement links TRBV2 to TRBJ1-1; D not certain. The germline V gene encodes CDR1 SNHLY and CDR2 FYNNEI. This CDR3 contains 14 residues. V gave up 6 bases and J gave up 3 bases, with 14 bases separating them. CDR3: CASRSQAGYTEAFF. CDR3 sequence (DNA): TGTGCCAGCAGAAGCCAGGCGGGGTACACTGAAGCTTTCTTT.

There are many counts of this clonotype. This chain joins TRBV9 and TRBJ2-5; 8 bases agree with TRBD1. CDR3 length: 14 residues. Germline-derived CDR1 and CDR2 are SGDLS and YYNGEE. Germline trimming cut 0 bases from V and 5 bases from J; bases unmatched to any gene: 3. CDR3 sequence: CASSVDRGSETQYF. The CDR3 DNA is TGTGCCAGCAGCGTAGACAGGGGGTCGGAGACCCAGTACTTC. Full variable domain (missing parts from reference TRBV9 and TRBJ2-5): DSGVTQTPKHLITATGQRVTLRCSPRSGDLSVYWYQQSLDQGLQFLIQYYNGEERAKGNILERFSAQQFPDLHSELNLSSLELGDSALYFCASSVDRGSETQYFGPGTRLLVL.

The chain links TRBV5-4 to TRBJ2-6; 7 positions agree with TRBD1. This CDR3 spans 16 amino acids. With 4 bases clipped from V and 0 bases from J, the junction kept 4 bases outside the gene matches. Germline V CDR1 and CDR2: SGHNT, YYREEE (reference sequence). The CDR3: CASSMGQTSGANVLTF. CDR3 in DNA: TGTGCCAGCAGCATGGGACAGACCTCTGGGGCCAACGTCCTGACTTTC. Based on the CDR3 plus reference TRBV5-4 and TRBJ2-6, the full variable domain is ETGVTQSPTHLIKTRGQQVTLRCSSQSGHNTVSWYQQALGQGPQFIFQYYREEENGRGNFPPRFSGLQFPNYSSELNVNALELDDSALYLCASSMGQTSGANVLTFGAGSRLTVL.